This T cell receptor (beta chain) appears in the sequencing data of a study of T cells after somatic rescue of genetic block. Some clones are missing from TCRdb's copy, which holds only in-frame ones; the method was immunoSEQ multiplex PCR. The data hold 80,000 to 90,000 clones, with 85% to 90% observed a single time. Trimming left V 5 bases short and J 5 bases short, with 27 bases between. Germline CDR1 is MNHEY and CDR2 is SMNVEV (reference sequence). The CDR3 extends over 18 amino acids. The chain is built from TRBV27 and TRBJ1-1, with D possibly matching TRBD1 (6 bases). The source of this sequence is a woman aged 18-30 years. Sequenced input: peripheral blood mononuclear cells (PBMCs). The CDR3 sequence is CASSLRGEVPRKVTEAFF. In nucleotides, the CDR3 is TGTGCCAGCAGTCTAAGGGGGGAGGTCCCGAGAAAGGTTACTGAAGCTTTCTTT.